This TCR beta chain emerged from a study of shared clonotypes between healthy human individuals. At deep level, the assay was performed. Profiling relied on immunoSEQ multiplex PCR, and the TCRdb table lists in-frame clones only, not all of them. The sample shows a few million clones, more than 80% of them seen only once. Germline CDR1 reads LGHNA; CDR2 reads YNFKEQ. Trimming cost V 2 bases and J 0 bases, with 6 bases left between them. The CDR3 covers 14 residues. The TCR comes from a man between 18 and 29 years old in good health. Some clones in this sample may be carry-over from other donors' samples. The chain is built from TRBV4-2 and TRBJ2-3; D is unclear. Sequenced input: naive CD4+ T cells from PBMCs. As to subset: CD45RA+ positively selected. CDR3 nucleotide sequence: TGTGCCAGCAGCCAACAGCTAAGCACAGATACGCAGTATTTT. It is translated as CASSQQLSTDTQYF.